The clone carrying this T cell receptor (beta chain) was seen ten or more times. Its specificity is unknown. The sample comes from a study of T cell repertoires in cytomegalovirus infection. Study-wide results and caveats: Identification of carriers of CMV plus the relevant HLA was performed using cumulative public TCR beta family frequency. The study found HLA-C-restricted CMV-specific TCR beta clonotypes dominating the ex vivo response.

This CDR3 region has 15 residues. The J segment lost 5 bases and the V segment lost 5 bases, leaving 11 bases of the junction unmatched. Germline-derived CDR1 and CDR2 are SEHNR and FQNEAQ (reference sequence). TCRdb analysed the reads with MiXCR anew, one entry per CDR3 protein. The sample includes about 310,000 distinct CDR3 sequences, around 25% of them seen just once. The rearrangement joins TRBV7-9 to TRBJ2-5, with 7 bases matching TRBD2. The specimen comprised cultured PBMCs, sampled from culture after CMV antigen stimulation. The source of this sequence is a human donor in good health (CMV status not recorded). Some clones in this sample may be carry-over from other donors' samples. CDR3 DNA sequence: TGTGCCAGCAGCACCGGCGGGAGAGGGTTGGAGACCCAGTACTTC. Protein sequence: CASSTGGRGLETQYF.